The next 21 T cell receptor beta chains were all read from a single sample in a study of blood T cells in healthy people across ages. Primed by a sample-barcoded 5' primer and a J-beta primer mix, a second PCR proceeded for about 6 to 12 cycles. MiXCR was run by TCRdb on the 5' RACE reads, yielding one entry per CDR3 protein. The sample includes 800,000 to 1,000,000 distinct CDR3 sequences, 48% seen only once; the top ten take around 15%. The sample consisted of blood. The source of these receptors is a man younger than 40 in good health.

This clonotype was picked up a small number of times. The CDR3 is CATSRSNPVGEQFF. The CDR3 nucleotides are TGTGCCACCAGCAGATCCAATCCGGTGGGTGAGCAGTTCTTC. The chain combines TRBV15 with TRBJ2-1; unclear D gene. Germline assignment: CDR1 LNHNV and CDR2 YYDKDF (reference sequence). The CDR3 is made up of 14 amino acids. Trimming removed 2 bases at V and 9 bases at J, with 14 bases between.

The chain carries TRBV20-1 and TRBJ2-7, with D possibly called TRBD1 or TRBD2 (6 bases each). Germline V CDR1 and CDR2: DFQATT, SNEGSKA (reference sequence). The CDR3 spans 15 residues. Trimming shortened V by 6 bases and J by 2 bases, and 20 bases separated the two germline ends. The CDR3 region has the DNA TGCAGTGCCCTCAACGCGGGACACAGGACCTACGAGCAGTACTTC. Residues: CSALNAGHRTYEQYF.

This clonotype has more than one count but fewer than ten. The chain is built from TRBV27 and TRBJ2-1, with D possibly being TRBD2 (5 bases). The CDR3 spans 14 residues. V was trimmed by 2 bases and J by 7 bases, leaving 12 bases between them. Germline V gene data show CDR1 as MNHEY and CDR2 as SMNVEV (reference sequence). The CDR3 loop is CASSLTGYLNEQFF. For the CDR3, the DNA is TGTGCCAGCAGTTTAACGGGGTACTTGAATGAGCAGTTCTTC.

V gene TRBV5-1 combines with J gene TRBJ2-4; D might be TRBD1 or TRBD2, each matching 5 bases. Germline V CDR1 and CDR2: SGHRS, YFSETQ. This CDR3 is 16 amino acids long. V shed 0 bases and J shed 0 bases, with 10 bases lying between them. DNA of the CDR3: TGCGCCAGCAGCTTGGGGGACGGGGCAGCCAAAAACATTCAGTACTTC. This gives the protein CASSLGDGAAKNIQYF. Using reference TRBV5-1 and TRBJ2-4 for the parts outside the CDR3, the full variable domain is KAGVTQTPRYLIKTRGQQVTLSCSPISGHRSVSWYQQTPGQGLQFLFEYFSETQRNKGNFPGRFSGRQFSNSRSEMNVSTLELGDSALYLCASSLGDGAAKNIQYFGAGTRLSVL.

This clonotype was counted a few times. The J gene is TRBJ2-1, the V gene TRBV28; D perhaps matches TRBD1 (6 bases). Germline loops: CDR1 MDHEN, CDR2 SYDVKM. CDR3 length equals 16 residues. V lost 7 bases and J 0 bases, leaving 16 bases between the germline ends. This CDR3 reads CASNSFDRSSYNEQFF. The CDR3 region has the DNA TGTGCCAGCAATTCCTTCGACAGGAGCTCCTACAATGAGCAGTTCTTC.

The rearrangement uses TRBV27 and TRBJ1-6, with D possibly TRBD1 on 5 matching bases. CDR3 size: 13 residues. Germline CDR1 MNHEY, CDR2 SMNVEV (reference sequence). The ends were cut back, 8 bases at V and 7 bases at J, with 12 bases in the middle. This CDR3 is CASYGTGNSPLHF. CDR3 bases: TGTGCCAGCTACGGGACGGGGAATTCACCCCTCCACTTT.

The chain uses TRBV5-1 and TRBJ2-7; 7 nucleotides agree with TRBD2. This CDR3 is built from 15 residues. V lost 1 base to trimming and J lost 4 bases; unmatched junction nucleotides: 8. Germline V CDR1 and CDR2: SGHRS, YFSETQ. In DNA, the CDR3 is TGCGCCAGCAGCTTGTTCCCTAGCGGAAAATACGAGCAGTACTTC. Its protein product is CASSLFPSGKYEQYF.

This chain connects TRBV20-1 to TRBJ2-5; TRBD1 is a possible D gene (6 bases). TRBJ2-7 explains the end of the DNA better; the J call may be wrong. CDR1 and CDR2 (germline): DFQATT, SNEGSKA (reference sequence). This CDR3 contains 14 residues. The CDR3 loop reads CSATSPLLGGEQYF. The CDR3 DNA is TGCAGTGCTACCAGCCCCCTACTAGGGGGCGAGCAGTACTTC.

The chain is built from TRBV12-3 or TRBV12-4 and TRBJ2-1; no clear D. The CDR3 totals 15 residues. The ends were cut back, 6 bases at V and 3 bases at J, with 15 bases in the middle. The CDR3 nucleotides read TGTGCCAGCAGCCAATTAGTGGGCCTCTACAATGAGCAGTTCTTC. Amino acids: CASSQLVGLYNEQFF.

V is TRBV18 and J is TRBJ2-1; 7 bases are a match to TRBD1. Germline V gene data show CDR1 as KGHSH and CDR2 as LQKENI. The V segment lost 0 bases and the J segment 5 bases; nucleotides outside the gene matches: 7. The CDR3 runs 16 residues. This CDR3 reads CASSPPDRARNNEQFF. The CDR3, as DNA: TGTGCCAGCTCACCACCCGACAGGGCTAGGAACAATGAGCAGTTCTTC.

The table lists this clonotype with a few counts. The J gene is TRBJ1-2, the V gene TRBV4-3; the match to TRBD1 covers 7 bases. Trimming took 1 base from V and 4 from J; bases not matched to a gene: 9. CDR3 length: 16 amino acids. Per germline, CDR1 LGHNA and CDR2 YSLEER. CDR3 loop: CASSQARQGISYGYTF. The CDR3 bases are TGCGCCAGCAGCCAAGCCCGACAGGGAATAAGCTATGGCTACACCTTC.

Concerning this clonotype: A much larger clone lies one base from this, so it may be a read error. This chain links TRBV12-3 or TRBV12-4 with TRBJ1-2, with D possibly being TRBD1 (5 bases). The CDR3 sequence is 14 residues long. CDR3 nucleotide sequence: TGTGCCTGCAGTTTAGGACGGGACGCCTATGGCTACACCTTC. Its translation is CACSLGRDAYGYTF.

The chain carries TRBV6-5 and TRBJ2-7, with a possible D match to TRBD1 (5 bases). In germline, CDR1 is MNHEY, CDR2 SVGAGI. This CDR3 is 15 amino acids long. V lost 1 base to trimming and J lost 5 bases, with 15 bases between them. The CDR3: CASSYYAGKPNEQYF. The CDR3, as DNA: TGTGCCAGCAGTTACTACGCAGGGAAGCCCAACGAGCAGTACTTC.

The chain uses TRBV28 and TRBJ2-7; no definite D call. Germline assignment: CDR1 MDHEN and CDR2 SYDVKM. This CDR3 region has 12 residues. V lost 7 bases and J lost 6, with 13 bases in between. CDR3 in DNA: TGTGCCAGCACCACCGGAAGACGCGAGCAGTACTTC. It specifies CASTTGRREQYF.

This clonotype came up many times. The chain employs TRBV28 and TRBJ2-5; 11 bases are a match to TRBD2. CDR3 length: 16 residues. With V trimmed by 1 base and J by 3 bases, 4 bases remained unmatched. Germline CDR1 MDHEN, CDR2 SYDVKM. This chain's CDR3 is CASSLSLGLAEETQYF. The CDR3 DNA sequence: TGTGCCAGCAGTTTATCCCTGGGACTAGCGGAAGAGACCCAGTACTTC.

The chain combines TRBV20-1 with TRBJ2-3; TRBD2 agrees at 7 bases. Germline trimming cut 1 base from V and 6 bases from J; bases unmatched to any gene: 7. This CDR3 comprises 14 residues. CDR1 is DFQATT and CDR2 is SNEGSKA in the germline V gene (reference sequence). DNA of the CDR3: TGCAGTGCTAGAGGTCAGCGGGGCCTGGATACGCAGTATTTT. This gives the protein CSARGQRGLDTQYF.

This clonotype showed up many times. The V call is TRBV20-1, the J call TRBJ1-2, with D possibly being TRBD1 (5 bases). This CDR3 region has 11 residues. The germline gives CDR1 DFQATT, CDR2 SNEGSKA (reference sequence). V was cut by 5 bases and J by 10 bases, with 14 bases left in between. This chain's CDR3 is CSAPPGPFYTF. The CDR3, as DNA: TGCAGTGCTCCGCCGGGACCGTTCTACACCTTC.

J is TRBJ1-4 and V is TRBV7-2; 8 nucleotides match TRBD1. The germline CDR1 and CDR2 sequences are SGHTA and FQGNSA. The junction had 13 bases not matched to a gene; V was cut back by 5 bases and J by 8 bases. The CDR3 covers 16 residues. The CDR3 is CASSLIAGTGVEKLFF. DNA of the CDR3: TGTGCCAGCAGCCTGATAGCCGGGACAGGTGTCGAAAAACTGTTTTTT.

A few counts support this clonotype. V usage is TRBV3-1 and J usage is TRBJ2-6; D unclear. Germline V gives CDR1 LGHDT, CDR2 YNNKEL (reference sequence). V was trimmed by 1 base and J by 0 bases, leaving 4 bases between them. This CDR3 is built from 15 residues. The CDR3 DNA sequence: TGTGCCAGCAGCCAAGGCAACTCTGGGGCCAACGTCCTGACTTTC. Translation gives CASSQGNSGANVLTF.

The chain uses TRBV7-9 and TRBJ2-3, with TRBD2 matching over 8 bases. The CDR3 spans 15 residues. J was trimmed by 2 bases and V by 7 bases; bases with no gene match: 8. Germline loops: CDR1 SEHNR, CDR2 FQNEAQ (reference sequence). The CDR3 sequence: CASNHGLAYTDTQYF. CDR3 nucleotide sequence: TGTGCCAGCAACCACGGACTAGCCTACACAGATACGCAGTATTTT.

The rearrangement uses TRBV2 and TRBJ2-5; 7 bases align to TRBD1. The trim removed 8 bases at V and 1 base at J, leaving 7 bases unmatched. CDR1 and CDR2 from the germline V gene are SNHLY and FYNNEI. The CDR3 totals 14 residues. The CDR3 DNA reads TGTGCCAGCCCCGGGACAGCTCTCCAAGAGACCCAGTACTTC. Translated, it gives CASPGTALQETQYF.